A selection of T cell receptor beta chains follows, all from one sample in a study of blood T cell repertoires in COVID-19. Method: immunoSEQ multiplex PCR; TCRdb's copy keeps in-frame clones and lacks some. The table lists around 380,000 clones, 70% to 85% of them singletons. Sample: peripheral blood. These receptors were obtained from a human donor with acute or convalescent COVID-19. The donor label of this sample is uncertain. Both conserved end residues are trimmed from each CDR3. The D gene is left open where the match is weak.

V gene,CDR3 length,D gene,CDR3 protein
TRBV28,11,NA,ASSSVQDTEAF
TRBV15,14,TRBD1,ATSRVGGTGNSPLH
TRBV7-9,13,TRBD1,ASSFDRGSTGELF
TRBV14,11,TRBD1,ASRGQSTDTQY
TRBV30,9,NA,AWSVLPGYT
TRBV27,15,TRBD1,ASHMWARGHESTEAF
TRBV10-3,12,NA,AISEARPSGEQF
TRBV7-8,14,NA,ASSRLADSRASEQF
TRBV28,14,TRBD2,ASRTIAGVFYNEQF
TRBV18,10,NA,ASSPLSNEQF
TRBV18,11,NA,ASSPGPDTEAF
TRBV7-2,13,TRBD1,ASSYRDRHNYGYT
TRBV7-8,13,NA,ASSLSGYRTDTQY
TRBV7-8,15,TRBD2,ASALGGGRSPYNEQF
TRBV10-1,11,TRBD1,ASSGDRVNEQY
TRBV27,14,NA,ASSSAGAGYTGELF
TRBV19,16,TRBD1,ASSIFGQGALGANVLT
TRBV19,11,NA,ASRTHQGQPQH
TRBV5-6,13,NA,ASSFIRYGSYEQY
TRBV5-1,13,NA,ASSLAAWTEETQY
TRBV28,15,TRBD2,ASSLGLAGGRRETQY
TRBV28,11,NA,ASSSGRHQPQH
TRBV7-9,11,TRBD1,ASSLRGQGKAF
TRBV5-1,12,TRBD2,ASSSRGDTGELF
TRBV3-1/TRBV3-2,15,TRBD1,ASSLGTGVNSNQPQH
TRBV4-2,12,TRBD1,ASSQFGQGQPQH
TRBV9,10,NA,ASSVERDGYT
TRBV5-1,12,NA,ASRSAQENYGYT
TRBV28,12,TRBD1,ASSPNLPGQGPL
TRBV5-1,12,NA,ASSLATENTEAF
TRBV3-1/TRBV3-2,10,NA,ASSQVAGYVS
TRBV18,15,TRBD1,ASSPQEGTGPTNGYT
TRBV7-6,14,TRBD2,ASSQTTSGSSYEQY
TRBV27,13,NA,ASSLSRQYNQPQH
TRBV6-5,14,NA,ASSYSGRGVGSPLH
TRBV15,14,TRBD1,ATSAKQGAGNQPQH
TRBV5-6,12,NA,ASSFLISGNTIY
TRBV5-6,12,NA,ASSLSGGNYGYT
TRBV3-1/TRBV3-2,14,TRBD1,ASSQEQGLTNEKLF
TRBV6-5,13,TRBD1,ASSPRQGSNYGYT
TRBV6-5,9,TRBD2,AGGGTDTQY
TRBV28,11,TRBD1,ASSLQGAHTQY
TRBV6-5,10,NA,ASSGRPGEAF
TRBV5-5,12,NA,ASSLGGGWDTIY